The 18 T cell receptor beta chains below all came from one sample that was sequenced in a study of cytomegalovirus exposure and HLA in healthy donors. PCR was performed using 60 Vbeta and 13 Jbeta primers. Here immunoSEQ multiplex PCR was the method, and the copy in TCRdb shows in-frame clones only, minus some. The sample consists of 130,000 to 150,000 clones, around 78% of them appearing once. The sample consisted of PBMCs. The receptors come from a man aged 35 to 55 in good health and CMV-seropositive.

The chain links TRBV23-1 to TRBJ1-1, with D possibly being TRBD1 (5 bases). TRBV23-1 is reported as an ORF; its role is uncertain. V was cut by 1 base and J by 6 bases, with 15 bases left in between. The CDR3 runs to 15 residues. CDR3 sequence: CASSQWGGEMAEAFF. CDR3 DNA: TGCGCCAGCAGTCAATGGGGGGGGGAGATGGCTGAAGCTTTCTTT.

This clone was seen just once. The V gene is TRBV5-1, the J gene TRBJ1-1; 9 nucleotides line up with TRBD1. Unmatched junction bases numbered 8, after V lost 5 bases and J lost 0 bases. Germline-derived CDR1 and CDR2 are SGHRS and YFSETQ. The CDR3 is made up of 16 amino acids. This CDR3 is CASSYKQGAMNTEAFF. The DNA of the CDR3 is TGCGCCAGCAGTTATAAACAGGGGGCTATGAACACTGAAGCTTTCTTT. The variable domain in full, with the rest retrieved from reference TRBV5-1 and TRBJ1-1, is KAGVTQTPRYLIKTRGQQVTLSCSPISGHRSVSWYQQTPGQGLQFLFEYFSETQRNKGNFPGRFSGRQFSNSRSEMNVSTLELGDSALYLCASSYKQGAMNTEAFFGQGTRLTVV.

The chain couples TRBV29-1 to TRBJ1-5, with 9 bases that match TRBD1. V lost 5 bases and J lost 1; bases outside the gene matches: 3. Germline assignment: CDR1 SQVTM and CDR2 ANQGSEA. This CDR3 has 14 amino acids. The CDR3 DNA reads as TGCAGCGTTTGGACAGGGGAAAGCAATCAGCCCCAGCATTTT. Translating gives CSVWTGESNQPQHF.

This chain links TRBV27 with TRBJ2-1; D is possibly TRBD2 (5 bases). V shed 6 bases and J shed 3 bases, with 15 bases lying between them. This CDR3 region has 15 residues. Germline loops: CDR1 MNHEY, CDR2 SMNVEV (reference sequence). CDR3 in DNA: TGTGCCAGCAGCATGCTGGCGGGCATCTACAATGAGCAGTTCTTC. This translates into CASSMLAGIYNEQFF.

J is TRBJ1-2 and V is TRBV27; possibly TRBD1 for D (5 bases). This CDR3 contains 14 residues. Germline V CDR1 and CDR2: MNHEY, SMNVEV (reference sequence). V lost 5 bases, J lost 8 bases, and 18 bases lay in between. CDR3 sequence: CASSGDPTRGGYTF. CDR3 coding DNA: TGTGCCAGCAGTGGGGACCCGACTAGAGGAGGCTACACCTTC.

The rearrangement uses TRBV5-1 and TRBJ2-1; D gene uncertain. Germline CDR1 reads SGHRS; CDR2 reads YFSETQ. This CDR3 spans 14 amino acids. V gave up 0 bases and J gave up 8 bases, with 12 bases separating them. The CDR3 loop is CASSLVSARDEQFF. As DNA, the CDR3 is TGCGCCAGCAGCTTGGTCAGCGCGCGCGATGAGCAGTTCTTC.

The V call is TRBV18, the J call TRBJ2-1; tentative D call: TRBD1 (5 bases). V lost 2 bases and J 8 bases, leaving 13 bases between the germline ends. This CDR3 comprises 14 residues. Germline CDR1 is KGHSH and CDR2 is LQKENI. The CDR3 coding sequence is TGTGCCAGCTCACCAACGCCAGGGTTCGATGAGCAGTTCTTC. Translation: CASSPTPGFDEQFF.

The rearrangement joins TRBV18 to TRBJ1-1; D remains unclear. The germline V and J ends were trimmed by 6 bases and 3 bases, with 14 bases remaining between them. The CDR3 is 14 residues long. Per germline, CDR1 KGHSH and CDR2 LQKENI. In nucleotides, the CDR3 is TGTGCCAGCTCCCTCCCGAGCACGGACACTGAAGCTTTCTTT. This gives the protein CASSLPSTDTEAFF.

The J gene is TRBJ1-2, the V gene TRBV6-1, with TRBD1 as a possible D gene (5 bases). The CDR3 extends over 16 amino acids. Germline V gene lookup returns CDR1 MNHNS and CDR2 SASEGT. With 4 bases removed from V and 5 bases from J, the gap between germline ends came to 20 bases. CDR3 nucleotides: TGTGCCAGCAGTGGGACATGGCGGCGTGTCCCTTATGGCTACACCTTC. Translation: CASSGTWRRVPYGYTF.

V usage is TRBV5-6 and J usage is TRBJ2-7; D gene uncertain. The germline CDR1 and CDR2 sequences are SGHDT and YYEEEE. This CDR3 region has 15 residues. Between the trimmed V and J ends, which lost 0 bases and 6 bases, there was a span of 16 bases. In DNA, the CDR3 is TGTGCCAGCAGCTTGGGCCTCACACCCCCTCCCGAGCAGTACTTC. Amino acid sequence: CASSLGLTPPPEQYF. Supplemented by reference TRBV5-6 and TRBJ2-7, the full variable domain reads DAGVTQSPTHLIKTRGQQVTLRCSPKSGHDTVSWYQQALGQGPQFIFQYYEEEERQRGNFPDRFSGHQFPNYSSELNVNALLLGDSALYLCASSLGLTPPPEQYFGPGTRLTVT.

The gene calls are TRBV27 and TRBJ2-1; 8 bases are shared with TRBD2. The germline V gene encodes CDR1 MNHEY and CDR2 SMNVEV (reference sequence). The CDR3 has 13 residues. V was clipped by 7 bases and J by 8 bases; unmatched bases: 7. The CDR3 DNA reads TGTGCCAGCAAAGCGGGAGATCGGTATGAGCAGTTCTTC. Its protein product is CASKAGDRYEQFF.

V and J are TRBV6-5 and TRBJ2-7; 7 nucleotides line up with TRBD2. Trimming took 1 base from V and 1 from J; bases not matched to a gene: 4. CDR1 MNHEY and CDR2 SVGAGI come from the germline V gene. The CDR3 runs to 15 residues. For the CDR3, the DNA is TGTGCCAGCAGTTACTATCTGGGAGGGTCCTACGAGCAGTACTTC. Translating it yields CASSYYLGGSYEQYF.

The chain couples TRBV7-2 to TRBJ1-5; D possibly corresponds to TRBD1 (6 bases). Per germline, CDR1 SGHTA and CDR2 FQGNSA. Trimming stripped 2 bases from V and 4 bases from J, with 15 bases between. CDR3 length: 16 residues. CDR3 residues: CASSLQQGFRNQPQHF. For the CDR3, the DNA is TGTGCCAGCAGCTTACAACAGGGTTTTCGGAATCAGCCCCAGCATTTT. Using reference TRBV7-2 and TRBJ1-5 for the parts outside the CDR3, the full variable domain is GAGVSQSPSNKVTEKGKDVELRCDPISGHTALYWYRQSLGQGLEFLIYFQGNSAPDKSGLPSDRFSAERTGGSVSTLTIQRTQQEDSAVYLCASSLQQGFRNQPQHFGDGTRLSIL.

The V call is TRBV5-1, the J call TRBJ2-3, with D possibly being TRBD2 (6 bases). V was trimmed by 4 bases and J by 2 bases, leaving 17 bases between them. Germline loops: CDR1 SGHRS, CDR2 YFSETQ. This CDR3 has 16 amino acids. The CDR3 sequence: CASSPGWDSTTDTQYF. The CDR3, as DNA: TGCGCCAGCAGCCCCGGTTGGGACTCCACCACAGATACGCAGTATTTT.

V is TRBV18 and J is TRBJ2-1; D unclear. V was cut by 2 bases and J by 4 bases, with 27 bases left in between. Germline loops: CDR1 KGHSH, CDR2 LQKENI. The CDR3 runs 20 residues. The CDR3 loop is CASSPFGLRVFSPMYNEQFF. CDR3 DNA sequence: TGTGCCAGCTCACCATTTGGTTTACGCGTTTTCTCTCCCATGTACAATGAGCAGTTCTTC.

This rearrangement joins TRBV7-8 to TRBJ2-3; D not resolved. Looked up from germline, CDR1 is SGHVS and CDR2 is FQNEAQ. The V end was cut by 4 bases, the J end by 4 bases, with 3 bases between. The CDR3 has 11 amino acids. The DNA of the CDR3 is TGTGCCAGCAGCTCAGCAGATACGCAGTATTTT. This encodes CASSSADTQYF.

The chain joins TRBV5-1 to TRBJ2-7; TRBD2 is a possible D gene (7 bases). Germline loops: CDR1 SGHRS, CDR2 YFSETQ. This CDR3 comprises 15 residues. V lost 0 bases, J lost 3 bases, and 13 bases lay in between. The CDR3 bases are TGCGCCAGCAGCTTGGTCTGGGGGGGCGTCTACGAGCAGTACTTC. Its protein product is CASSLVWGGVYEQYF.

This clone appeared once. The J gene is TRBJ2-3, the V gene TRBV11-2; 7 bases fit TRBD2. Germline lookup yields CDR1 SGHAT and CDR2 FQNNGV. This CDR3 spans 17 amino acids. The V gene end was trimmed by 1 base and the J gene end by 2 bases; junction bases not matched to a gene: 9. The CDR3 DNA reads TGTGCCAGCAGCTTAGGCGCTAGCGGAGGTTCCACAGATACGCAGTATTTT. Translating it yields CASSLGASGGSTDTQYF.